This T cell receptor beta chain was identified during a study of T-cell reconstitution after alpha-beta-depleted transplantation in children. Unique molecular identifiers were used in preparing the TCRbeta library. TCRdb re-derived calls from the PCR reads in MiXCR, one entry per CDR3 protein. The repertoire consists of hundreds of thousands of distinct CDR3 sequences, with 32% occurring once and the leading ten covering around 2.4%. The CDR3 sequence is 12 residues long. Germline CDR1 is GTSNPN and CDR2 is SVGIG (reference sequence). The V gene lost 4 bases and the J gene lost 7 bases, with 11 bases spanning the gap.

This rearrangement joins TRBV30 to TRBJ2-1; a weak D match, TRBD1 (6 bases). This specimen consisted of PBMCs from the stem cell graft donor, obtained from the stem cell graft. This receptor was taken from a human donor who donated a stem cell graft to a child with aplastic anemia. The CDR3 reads CAWNWGLNEQFF. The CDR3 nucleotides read TGTGCCTGGAACTGGGGGCTGAATGAGCAGTTCTTC.